These T cell receptor beta chains were read from a single sample in a study of blood T cells in healthy people across ages. MiXCR, run by TCRdb on the 5' RACE reads, gives a single entry per CDR3 protein. The sample shows roughly 1,800,000 distinct CDR3 sequences, 49% of them seen only once. Sample: blood. Receptors were obtained from a middle-aged woman in good health. Both conserved end residues are part of each CDR3. The D gene is left open where the match is weak. Clone size appears in some rows only: once, few, many, or a class for an expanded clone.

d_call	clone_size	j_call	v_call	cdr3_nt	cdr3_aa
.	.	TRBJ2-3	TRBV4-3	TGCGCCAGCAGCCCCAGGACTGGAGGATCGGGAGATACGCAGTATTTT	CASSPRTGGSGDTQYF
.	.	TRBJ1-2	TRBV7-9	TGTGCCAGCAGCTTAGACCTCCTCTGGCAGGTCAATGGCTACACCTTC	CASSLDLLWQVNGYTF
TRBD2	few	TRBJ2-1	TRBV20-1	TGCAGTGCTAGGGATTCCCGAGTAGCGGGGGACCTTCACAATGAGCAGTTCTTC	CSARDSRVAGDLHNEQFF
.	.	TRBJ1-6	TRBV4-1	TGCGCCAGCAGCCAAGAAGGAGCGTTAAGGCCTAATTCACCCCTCCACTTT	CASSQEGALRPNSPLHF
.	.	TRBJ2-5	TRBV6-5	TGTGCCAGCAGTAACCAACAGTGGGGTCCAGAGACCCAGTACTTC	CASSNQQWGPETQYF
.	.	TRBJ1-2	TRBV2	TGTGCCAGCAGTTCATGGGAGGGAGGATATGGCTACACCTTC	CASSSWEGGYGYTF
.	once	TRBJ2-5	TRBV12-3/TRBV12-4	TGTGCCAGCAGTTTATTAGTTCTAGGCCAGCAAGAGACCCAGTACTTC	CASSLLVLGQQETQYF
.	.	TRBJ1-1	TRBV6-2/TRBV6-3	TGTGCCAGCAGTTACTCGATAGTAAGTTCAGCGAACACTGAAGCTTTCTTT	CASSYSIVSSANTEAFF
TRBD1	few	TRBJ2-4	TRBV5-1	TGCGCCAGCAGCACAGGACAGGGAAGAGACATTCAGTACTTC	CASSTGQGRDIQYF
TRBD1	.	TRBJ2-7	TRBV12-5	TGTGCTAGTGGTTTGGTAACGGGACAGATAAAATACGAGCAGTACTTC	CASGLVTGQIKYEQYF
.	.	TRBJ2-1	TRBV2	TGTGCCAGCAGTGAGGGCGGGTGGGGTGGCAATGAGCAGTTCTTC	CASSEGGWGGNEQFF
.	.	TRBJ1-2	TRBV27	TGTGCCAGCAGTGGCGGGATTTCTAACTATGGCTACACCTTC	CASSGGISNYGYTF
TRBD1	.	TRBJ1-5	TRBV29-1	TGCAGCGTTTCAGGGGGCGGCCGTCAGCCCCAGCATTTT	CSVSGGGRQPQHF
TRBD2	once	TRBJ2-3	TRBV7-3	TGTGCCAGCAGCTTTGGGGGTAGCGGGGGACTTACAGATACGCAGTATTTT	CASSFGGSGGLTDTQYF
TRBD1	.	TRBJ1-2	TRBV6-1	TGTGCCAGCAGGGAAACCGGGACAGCCTTTTATGGCTACACCTTC	CASRETGTAFYGYTF
.	.	TRBJ2-5	TRBV10-3	TGTGCCATCAGTCGACAGGACAAGTACAATGAGCAGTACTTC	CAISRQDKYNEQYF
TRBD1	.	TRBJ2-1	TRBV5-1	TGCGCCAGCAGCTCAAAAACCGGGACAGGATACAATGAGCAGTTCTTC	CASSSKTGTGYNEQFF
.	.	TRBJ2-1	TRBV28	TGTGCCAGCGGTAGCTGGAATGAGCAGTTCTTC	CASGSWNEQFF
.	.	TRBJ1-6	TRBV28	TGTGCCAGCAGTTATCGGGGTTGGAGTGGTTCACCCCTCCACTTT	CASSYRGWSGSPLHF
.	.	TRBJ2-5	TRBV29-1	TGCAGCGTTGAAGATCCGTCTCAAGAGACCCAGTACTTC	CSVEDPSQETQYF
.	.	TRBJ2-5	TRBV6-5	TGTGCCAGCAGTTACTCAGAGGTGGGCCAAGAGACCCAGTACTTC	CASSYSEVGQETQYF
.	.	TRBJ2-3	TRBV7-2	TGTGCCAGCAGCTGCGGCGGGGCCGGCACAGATACGCAGTATTTT	CASSCGGAGTDTQYF
.	few	TRBJ2-5	TRBV6-5	TGTGCCAGCAGCTTCGTGGGACACTCACAAGAGACCCAGTACTTC	CASSFVGHSQETQYF
TRBD2	.	TRBJ2-7	TRBV24-1	TGTGCCACCAGTGAAGGTAGCGGGGGGTCCGAGCAGTACTTC	CATSEGSGGSEQYF
TRBD2	.	TRBJ2-5	TRBV12-3/TRBV12-4	TGTGCCAGCAACCCCATGCTAGCGGGGGGAGCACGGACCCAGTACTTC	CASNPMLAGGARTQYF
.	.	TRBJ2-1	TRBV29-1	TGCAGCGGAATAGGTGGAGACAATGAGCAGTTCTTC	CSGIGGDNEQFF
.	.	TRBJ1-2	TRBV7-2	TGTGCCAGCAGCTTAAATTCGGTATATGGCTACACCTTC	CASSLNSVYGYTF
.	.	TRBJ1-2	TRBV28	TGTGCCAGCAGTAAACGGGAAACAGCAGATGGCTACACCTTC	CASSKRETADGYTF
.	few	TRBJ2-3	TRBV12-3/TRBV12-4	TGTGCCAGCACCCCGGAAGCAGATACGCAGTATTTT	CASTPEADTQYF
TRBD2	few	TRBJ2-4	TRBV6-5	TGTGCCAGCAGTTACGGGCTAGCGGGGGCTGAAGGGAACATTCAGTACTTC	CASSYGLAGAEGNIQYF
.	few	TRBJ1-1	TRBV4-3	TGCGCCAGCAGCCCTAGGGACCAGGGCACTGAAGCTTTCTTT	CASSPRDQGTEAFF
TRBD2	many	TRBJ2-4	TRBV5-1	TGCGCCAGCAGCACGGACCCTTCGGGGGGGGCGGACATTCAGTACTTC	CASSTDPSGGADIQYF
.	.	TRBJ1-2	TRBV6-1	TGTGCCAGCAGCTTTCTGGAAGGCAGCGGCGATGGCTACACCTTC	CASSFLEGSGDGYTF
TRBD2	.	TRBJ2-1	TRBV6-5	TGTGCCAGCAGTCTCCTCGGGACTAGCGAGCTCGATGAGCAGTTCTTC	CASSLLGTSELDEQFF
TRBD1	once	TRBJ1-4	TRBV7-2	TGTGCCAGCGCCCCGAGGGGGACAGGGGGCAGCGAAAAACTGTTTTTT	CASAPRGTGGSEKLFF
.	.	TRBJ2-1	TRBV7-9	TGTGCCAGCAGCTTATTTGGGCAGGAACTTCCCGATCTCCCCTACAATGAGCAGTTCTTC	CASSLFGQELPDLPYNEQFF
TRBD2	.	TRBJ2-2	TRBV7-9	TGTGCCAGCACGCCGGGACTAGCGAACACCGGGGAGCTGTTTTTT	CASTPGLANTGELFF
TRBD1	.	TRBJ2-7	TRBV5-1	TGCGCCAGCAGCGCGAAGGACAGGGTCCACGAGCAGTACTTC	CASSAKDRVHEQYF
TRBD1	.	TRBJ2-5	TRBV7-8	TGTGCCAGCAGCATAACGACAGGGGCAACCCAAGAGACCCAGTACTTC	CASSITTGATQETQYF
.	few	TRBJ2-7	TRBV20-1	TGCAGTGCTAGAGATCGGCTTACCTCCTACGAGCAGTACTTC	CSARDRLTSYEQYF
.	once	TRBJ2-3	TRBV29-1	TGCAGCGTTAGCACACACACAGATACGCAGTATTTT	CSVSTHTDTQYF
TRBD2	few	TRBJ2-2	TRBV5-1	TGCGCCAGCAGGACGGGAGGAGGTTCGGCCGGGGAGCTGTTTTTT	CASRTGGGSAGELFF
.	few	TRBJ2-5	TRBV28	TGTGCCAGCAGTTTCTACAGCGAAATCCAAGAGACCCAGTACTTC	CASSFYSEIQETQYF
.	.	TRBJ1-6	TRBV21-1	TGTGCCAGCAGCACAACGGACAAAAGGAATTCACCCCTCCACTTT	CASSTTDKRNSPLHF
.	few	TRBJ2-5	TRBV5-1	TGCGCCAGCAGCTTGCAGGACCAAGAGACCCAGTACTTC	CASSLQDQETQYF
.	few	TRBJ1-2	TRBV4-2	TGTGCCAGCAGCCAAGATAACCGTGTTGGTGGCTACACCTTC	CASSQDNRVGGYTF
.	.	TRBJ1-5	TRBV7-9	TGTGCCAGCAGCGCGGGGCCGCGAGAGCCCCAGCATTTT	CASSAGPREPQHF
.	.	TRBJ2-7	TRBV6-2/TRBV6-3	TGTGCCAGCAGTTACAAGGGAGAGACAGGATACTCCTACGAGCAGTACTTC	CASSYKGETGYSYEQYF
TRBD1	.	TRBJ2-7	TRBV6-5	TGTGCCAGCAGTAGATACGGGACAGGGATTTACGAGCAGTACTTC	CASSRYGTGIYEQYF
.	.	TRBJ2-3	TRBV6-2/TRBV6-3	TGTGCCAGCAGATTGTGGGGGGATACGCAGTATTTT	CASRLWGDTQYF
.	.	TRBJ2-7	TRBV9	TGTGCCAGCAGCGTAGAAACGGGGAAAACCTACGAGCAGTACTTC	CASSVETGKTYEQYF
.	.	TRBJ2-3	TRBV29-1	TGCAGCGTTGTCCAGGGCCCCCAGACGCCAGATACGCAGTATTTT	CSVVQGPQTPDTQYF
TRBD2	.	TRBJ2-7	TRBV20-1	TGCAGTGCCGACGGGACTAGCGGGGGGGCCCCCTACGAGCAGTACTTC	CSADGTSGGAPYEQYF
.	.	TRBJ1-2	TRBV21-1	TGTGCCAGCAGCATCGGATATCCCCCCTATGGCTACACCTTC	CASSIGYPPYGYTF
TRBD1	.	TRBJ2-4	TRBV28	TGTGCCAGCAGCACTGCCGGGACAGGGAAAAACATTCAGTACTTC	CASSTAGTGKNIQYF
.	few	TRBJ2-5	TRBV4-3	TGCGCCAGCAGCCAATTATACGGTGGTCAAGAGACCCAGTACTTC	CASSQLYGGQETQYF
.	few	TRBJ2-5	TRBV28	TGTGCCAGCCAACCGAGGGGTTTGGTGGAGACCCAGTACTTC	CASQPRGLVETQYF
TRBD2	few	TRBJ2-3	TRBV7-8	TGTGCCAGCAGCTTAGATTCCCTAGCGGGAATTCTAGATACGCAGTATTTT	CASSLDSLAGILDTQYF
TRBD2	.	TRBJ2-7	TRBV7-2	TGTGCCGGCAGCGCACACGGGACTAGTACCTACGAGCAGTACTTC	CAGSAHGTSTYEQYF
TRBD1	.	TRBJ2-7	TRBV20-1	TGCAGTGCTGAAAGACAGGGCGGCGAGCAGTACTTC	CSAERQGGEQYF